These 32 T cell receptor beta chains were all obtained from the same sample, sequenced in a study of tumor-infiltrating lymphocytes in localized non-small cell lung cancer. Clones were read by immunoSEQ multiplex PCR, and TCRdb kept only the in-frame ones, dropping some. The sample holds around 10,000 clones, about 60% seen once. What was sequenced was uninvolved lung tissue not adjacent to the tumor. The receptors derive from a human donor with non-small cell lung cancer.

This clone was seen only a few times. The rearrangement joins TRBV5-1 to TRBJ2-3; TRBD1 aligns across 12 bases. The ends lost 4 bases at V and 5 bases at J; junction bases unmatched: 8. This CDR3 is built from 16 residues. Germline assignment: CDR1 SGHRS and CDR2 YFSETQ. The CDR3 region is CASSPRGQGAKDTQYF. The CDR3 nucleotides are TGCGCCAGCAGCCCAAGGGGACAGGGGGCAAAAGATACGCAGTATTTT.

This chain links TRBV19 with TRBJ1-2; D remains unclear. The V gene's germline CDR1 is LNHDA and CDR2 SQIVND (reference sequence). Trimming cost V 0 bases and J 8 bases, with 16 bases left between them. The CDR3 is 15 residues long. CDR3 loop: CASSIDPQDVYGYTF. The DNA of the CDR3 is TGTGCCAGTAGTATAGATCCTCAGGACGTCTACGGCTACACCTTC. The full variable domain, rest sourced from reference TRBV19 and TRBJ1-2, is DGGITQSPKYLFRKEGQNVTLSCEQNLNHDAMYWYRQDPGQGLRLIYYSQIVNDFQKGDIAEGYSVSREKKESFPLTVTSAQKNPTAFYLCASSIDPQDVYGYTFGSGTRLTVV.

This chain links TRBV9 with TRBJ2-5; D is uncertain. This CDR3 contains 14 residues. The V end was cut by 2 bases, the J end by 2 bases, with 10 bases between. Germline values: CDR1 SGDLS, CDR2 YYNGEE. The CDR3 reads CASSVGVGQETQYF. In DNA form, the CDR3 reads TGTGCCAGCAGCGTTGGGGTGGGGCAAGAGACCCAGTACTTC.

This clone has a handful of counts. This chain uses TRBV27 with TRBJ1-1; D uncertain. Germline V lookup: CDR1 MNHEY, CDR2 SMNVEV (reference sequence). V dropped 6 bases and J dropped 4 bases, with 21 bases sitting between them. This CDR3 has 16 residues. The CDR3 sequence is CASRGGEGRGTTEAFF. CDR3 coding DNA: TGTGCCAGCAGGGGCGGGGAGGGTCGAGGAACCACTGAAGCTTTCTTT.

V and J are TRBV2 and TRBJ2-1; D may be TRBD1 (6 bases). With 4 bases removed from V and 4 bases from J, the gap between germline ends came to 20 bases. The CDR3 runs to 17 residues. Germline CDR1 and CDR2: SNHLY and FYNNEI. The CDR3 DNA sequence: TGTGCCAGCAGTGGAAGACAGGCCTTCTCGGGATACAATGAGCAGTTCTTC. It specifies CASSGRQAFSGYNEQFF.

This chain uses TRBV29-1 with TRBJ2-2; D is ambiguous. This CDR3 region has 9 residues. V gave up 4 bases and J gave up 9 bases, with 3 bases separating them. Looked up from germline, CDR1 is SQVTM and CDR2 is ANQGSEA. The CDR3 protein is CSVGRELFF. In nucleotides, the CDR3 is TGCAGCGTTGGTCGGGAGCTGTTTTTT.

CDR3 DNA: TGTGCCAGCAGCGCCTGGGCGGGGGGCGGAACAGATACGCAGTATTTT. It translates to CASSAWAGGGTDTQYF. The genes are TRBV9 and TRBJ2-3, with 8 bases lining up with TRBD2. Germline V gene data show CDR1 as SGDLS and CDR2 as YYNGEE. The CDR3 has 16 amino acids. Unmatched junction bases numbered 9, after V lost 3 bases and J lost 3 bases.

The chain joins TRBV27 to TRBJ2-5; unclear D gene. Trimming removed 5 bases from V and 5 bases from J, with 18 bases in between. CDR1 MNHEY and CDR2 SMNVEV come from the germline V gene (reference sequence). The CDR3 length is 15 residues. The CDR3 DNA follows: TGTGCCAGCAGTCACGCCAGCAACCAACTGGAGACCCAGTACTTC. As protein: CASSHASNQLETQYF.

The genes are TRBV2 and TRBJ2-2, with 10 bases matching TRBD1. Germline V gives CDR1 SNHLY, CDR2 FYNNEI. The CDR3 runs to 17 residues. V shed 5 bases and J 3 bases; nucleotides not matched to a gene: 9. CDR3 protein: CASSPSPGQGYTGELFF. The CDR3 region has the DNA TGTGCCAGCAGTCCTAGCCCGGGACAGGGGTACACCGGGGAGCTGTTTTTT.

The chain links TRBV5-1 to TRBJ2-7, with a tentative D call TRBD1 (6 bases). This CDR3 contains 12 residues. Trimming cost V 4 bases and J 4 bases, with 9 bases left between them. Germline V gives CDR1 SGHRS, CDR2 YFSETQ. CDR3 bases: TGCGCCAGCAGCCTACAGGGATACGAGCAGTACTTC. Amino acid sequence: CASSLQGYEQYF.

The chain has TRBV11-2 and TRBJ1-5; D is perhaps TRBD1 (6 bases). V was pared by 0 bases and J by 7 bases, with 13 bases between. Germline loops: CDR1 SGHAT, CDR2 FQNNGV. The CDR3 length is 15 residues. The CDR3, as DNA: TGTGCCAGCAGCTTAGAATCGGGGGGGCACCAGCCCCAGCATTTT. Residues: CASSLESGGHQPQHF.

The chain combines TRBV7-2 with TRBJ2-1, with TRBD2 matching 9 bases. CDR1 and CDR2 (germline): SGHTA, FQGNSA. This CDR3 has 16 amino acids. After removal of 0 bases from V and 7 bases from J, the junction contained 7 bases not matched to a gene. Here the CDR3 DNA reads TGTGCCAGCAGCTTAGCCGCTAGCGGGGTGAGGAATGAGCAGTTCTTC. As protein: CASSLAASGVRNEQFF.

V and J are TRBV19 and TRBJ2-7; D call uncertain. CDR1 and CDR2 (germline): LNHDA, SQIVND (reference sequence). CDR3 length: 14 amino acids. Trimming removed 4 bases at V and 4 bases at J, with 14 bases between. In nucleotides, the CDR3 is TGTGCCAGTAGTACTAACCTGGGCCATTACGAGCAGTACTTC. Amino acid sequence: CASSTNLGHYEQYF.

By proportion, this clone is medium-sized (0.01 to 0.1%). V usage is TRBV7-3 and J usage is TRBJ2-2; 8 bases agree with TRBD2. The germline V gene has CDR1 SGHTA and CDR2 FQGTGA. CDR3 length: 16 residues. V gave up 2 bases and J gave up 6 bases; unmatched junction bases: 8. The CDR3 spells CASSLLAGGSSGELFF. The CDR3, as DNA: TGTGCCAGCAGCTTATTGGCGGGGGGCTCTTCCGGGGAGCTGTTTTTT.

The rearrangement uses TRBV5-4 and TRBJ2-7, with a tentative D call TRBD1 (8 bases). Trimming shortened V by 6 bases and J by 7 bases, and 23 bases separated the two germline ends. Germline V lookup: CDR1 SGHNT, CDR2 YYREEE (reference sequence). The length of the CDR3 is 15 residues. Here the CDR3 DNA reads TGTGCCAGCATCAATAAAACAGGGGGGGTAAGGGAGCAGTACTTC. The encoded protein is CASINKTGGVREQYF.

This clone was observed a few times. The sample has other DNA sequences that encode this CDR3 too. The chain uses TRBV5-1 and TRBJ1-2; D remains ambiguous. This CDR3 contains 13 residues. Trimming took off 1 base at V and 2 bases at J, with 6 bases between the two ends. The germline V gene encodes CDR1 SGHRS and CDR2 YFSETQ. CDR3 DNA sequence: TGCGCCAGCAGCTTGTCCACGAACTATGGCTACACCTTC. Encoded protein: CASSLSTNYGYTF. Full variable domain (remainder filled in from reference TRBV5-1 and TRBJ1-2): KAGVTQTPRYLIKTRGQQVTLSCSPISGHRSVSWYQQTPGQGLQFLFEYFSETQRNKGNFPGRFSGRQFSNSRSEMNVSTLELGDSALYLCASSLSTNYGYTFGSGTRLTVV.

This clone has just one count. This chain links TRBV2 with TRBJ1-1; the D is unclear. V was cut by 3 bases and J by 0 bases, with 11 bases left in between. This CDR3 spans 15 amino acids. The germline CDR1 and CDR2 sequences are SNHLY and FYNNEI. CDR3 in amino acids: CASSEVREMNTEAFF. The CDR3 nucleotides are TGTGCCAGCAGTGAGGTCCGGGAAATGAACACTGAAGCTTTCTTT.

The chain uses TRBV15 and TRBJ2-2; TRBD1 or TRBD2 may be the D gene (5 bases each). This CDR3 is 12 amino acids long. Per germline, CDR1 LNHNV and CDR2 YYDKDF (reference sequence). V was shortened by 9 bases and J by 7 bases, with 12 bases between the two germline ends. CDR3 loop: CATGRAGGELFF. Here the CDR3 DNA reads TGTGCCACAGGCAGGGCGGGCGGGGAGCTGTTTTTT.

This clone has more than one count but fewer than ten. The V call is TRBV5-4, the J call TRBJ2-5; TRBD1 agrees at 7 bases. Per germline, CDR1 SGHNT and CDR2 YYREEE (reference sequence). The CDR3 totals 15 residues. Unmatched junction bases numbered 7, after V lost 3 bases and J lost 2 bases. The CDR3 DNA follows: TGTGCCAGCAGCTGGGGGACAGACCTACAAGAGACCCAGTACTTC. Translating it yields CASSWGTDLQETQYF.

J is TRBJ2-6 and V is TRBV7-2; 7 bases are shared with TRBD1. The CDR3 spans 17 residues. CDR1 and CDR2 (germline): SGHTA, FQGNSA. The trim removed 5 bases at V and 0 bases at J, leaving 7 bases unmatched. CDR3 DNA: TGTGCCAGCAGCCCAAGACAGGGAACCTCTGGGGCCAACGTCCTGACTTTC. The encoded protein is CASSPRQGTSGANVLTF.

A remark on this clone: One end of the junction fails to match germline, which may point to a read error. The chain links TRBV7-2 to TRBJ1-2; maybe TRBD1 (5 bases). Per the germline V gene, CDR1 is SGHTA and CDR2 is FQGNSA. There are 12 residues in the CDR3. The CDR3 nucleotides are TGTGCCAGCAGCTCGGGGGGGAGGCCGGGCGCCTTC. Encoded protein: CASSSGGRPGAF. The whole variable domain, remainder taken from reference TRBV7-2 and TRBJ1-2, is GAGVSQSPSNKVTEKGKDVELRCDPISGHTALYWYRQSLGQGLEFLIYFQGNSAPDKSGLPSDRFSAERTGGSVSTLTIQRTQQEDSAVYLCASSSGGRPGAFGSGTRLTVV.

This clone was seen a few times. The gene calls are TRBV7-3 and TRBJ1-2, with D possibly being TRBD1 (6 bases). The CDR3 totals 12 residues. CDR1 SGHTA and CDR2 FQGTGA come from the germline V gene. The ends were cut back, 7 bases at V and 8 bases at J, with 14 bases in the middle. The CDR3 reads CASTRTGRGYTF. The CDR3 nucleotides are TGTGCCAGCACCCGAACAGGGCGCGGCTACACCTTC.

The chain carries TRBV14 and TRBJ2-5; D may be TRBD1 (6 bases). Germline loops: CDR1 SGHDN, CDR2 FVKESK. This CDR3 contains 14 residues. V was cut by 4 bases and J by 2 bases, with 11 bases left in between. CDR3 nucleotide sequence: TGTGCCAGCAGCCGGGGGCCGCTTCAAGAGACCCAGTACTTC. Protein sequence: CASSRGPLQETQYF.

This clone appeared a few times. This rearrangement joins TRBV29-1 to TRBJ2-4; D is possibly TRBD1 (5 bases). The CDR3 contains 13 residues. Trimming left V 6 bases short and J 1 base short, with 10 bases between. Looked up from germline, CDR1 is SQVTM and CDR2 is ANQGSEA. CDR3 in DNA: TGCAGCGTCGCTAAGGGGGCCAAAAACATTCAGTACTTC. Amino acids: CSVAKGAKNIQYF.

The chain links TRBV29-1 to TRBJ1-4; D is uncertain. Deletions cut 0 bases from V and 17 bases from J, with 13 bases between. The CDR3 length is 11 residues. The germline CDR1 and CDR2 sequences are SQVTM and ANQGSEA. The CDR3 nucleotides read TGCAGCGTTGAAGATATGGAGAGGGCCTTTTTT. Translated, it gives CSVEDMERAFF.

CDR3 protein: CSVWTASYNEQFF. As DNA, the CDR3 is TGCAGCGTTTGGACAGCGTCCTACAATGAGCAGTTCTTC. The V call is TRBV29-1, the J call TRBJ2-1; TRBD1 is a possible D gene (6 bases). Germline V lookup: CDR1 SQVTM, CDR2 ANQGSEA. Trimming took 5 bases from V and 1 from J, leaving 9 bases between them. This CDR3 has 13 residues.

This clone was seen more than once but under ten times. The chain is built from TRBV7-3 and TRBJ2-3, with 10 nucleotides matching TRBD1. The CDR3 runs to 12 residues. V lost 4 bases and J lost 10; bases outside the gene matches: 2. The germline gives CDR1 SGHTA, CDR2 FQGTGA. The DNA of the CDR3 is TGTGCCAGCAGCTCGGACAGGGGGGCGCAGTATTTT. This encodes CASSSDRGAQYF.

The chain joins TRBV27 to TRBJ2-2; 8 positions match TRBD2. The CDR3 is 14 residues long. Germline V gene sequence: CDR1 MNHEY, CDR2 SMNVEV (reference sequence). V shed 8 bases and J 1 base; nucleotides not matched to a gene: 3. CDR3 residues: CASLSGRNTGELFF. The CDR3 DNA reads TGTGCCAGCCTCAGCGGGAGGAACACCGGGGAGCTGTTTTTT.

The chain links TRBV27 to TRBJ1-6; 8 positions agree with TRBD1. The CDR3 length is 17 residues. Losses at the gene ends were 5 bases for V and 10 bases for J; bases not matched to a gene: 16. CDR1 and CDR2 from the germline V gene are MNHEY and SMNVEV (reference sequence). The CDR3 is CASSLRVGTGNGSPLHF. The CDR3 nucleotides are TGTGCCAGCAGTCTCCGAGTCGGGACAGGCAACGGGTCACCCCTCCACTTT.

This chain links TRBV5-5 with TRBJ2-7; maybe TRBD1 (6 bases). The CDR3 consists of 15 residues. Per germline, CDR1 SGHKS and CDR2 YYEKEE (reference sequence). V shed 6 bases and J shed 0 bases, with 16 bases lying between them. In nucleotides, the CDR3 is TGTGCCAGCACCCTTACAGGGTCCAACTCCTACGAGCAGTACTTC. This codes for CASTLTGSNSYEQYF. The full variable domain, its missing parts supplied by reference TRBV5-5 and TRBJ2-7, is DAGVTQSPTHLIKTRGQQVTLRCSPISGHKSVSWYQQVLGQGPQFIFQYYEKEERGRGNFPDRFSARQFPNYSSELNVNALLLGDSALYLCASTLTGSNSYEQYFGPGTRLTVT.

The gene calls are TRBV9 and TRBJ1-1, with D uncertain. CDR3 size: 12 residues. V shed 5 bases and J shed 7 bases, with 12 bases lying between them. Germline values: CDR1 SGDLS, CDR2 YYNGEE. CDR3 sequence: CASSYAGLEAFF. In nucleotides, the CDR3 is TGTGCCAGCAGTTATGCAGGACTTGAAGCTTTCTTT.

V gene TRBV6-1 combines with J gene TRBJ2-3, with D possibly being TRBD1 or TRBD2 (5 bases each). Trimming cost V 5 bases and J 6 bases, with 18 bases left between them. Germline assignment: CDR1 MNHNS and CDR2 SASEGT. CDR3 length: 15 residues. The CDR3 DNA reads TGTGCCAGCAGTCGCGGCCCGTCAGGGAGCGATACGCAGTATTTT. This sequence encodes CASSRGPSGSDTQYF.